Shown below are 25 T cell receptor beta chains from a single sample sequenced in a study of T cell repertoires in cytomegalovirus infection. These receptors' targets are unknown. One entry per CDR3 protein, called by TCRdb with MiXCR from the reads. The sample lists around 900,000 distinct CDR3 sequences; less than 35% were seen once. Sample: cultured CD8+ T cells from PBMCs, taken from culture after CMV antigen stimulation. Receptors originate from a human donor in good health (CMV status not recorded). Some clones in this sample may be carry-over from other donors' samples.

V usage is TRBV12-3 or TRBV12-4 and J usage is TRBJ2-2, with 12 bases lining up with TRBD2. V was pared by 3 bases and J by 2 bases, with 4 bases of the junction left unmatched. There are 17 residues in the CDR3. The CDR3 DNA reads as TGTGCCAGCAGTTTCAGACTAGCGGGGGAAAACACCGGGGAGCTGTTTTTT. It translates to CASSFRLAGENTGELFF.

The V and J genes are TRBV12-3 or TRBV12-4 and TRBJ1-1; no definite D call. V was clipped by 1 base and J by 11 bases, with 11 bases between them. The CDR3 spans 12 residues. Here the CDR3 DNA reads TGTGCCAGCAGTTTAGGGCGGGTCCTGGCTTTCTTT. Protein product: CASSLGRVLAFF.

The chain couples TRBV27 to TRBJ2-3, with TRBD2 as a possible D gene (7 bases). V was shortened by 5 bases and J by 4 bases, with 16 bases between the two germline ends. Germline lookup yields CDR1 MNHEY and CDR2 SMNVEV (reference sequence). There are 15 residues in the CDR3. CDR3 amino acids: CASSPLEGGADTQYF. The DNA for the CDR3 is TGTGCCAGCAGTCCCCTAGAGGGGGGGGCAGATACGCAGTATTTT.

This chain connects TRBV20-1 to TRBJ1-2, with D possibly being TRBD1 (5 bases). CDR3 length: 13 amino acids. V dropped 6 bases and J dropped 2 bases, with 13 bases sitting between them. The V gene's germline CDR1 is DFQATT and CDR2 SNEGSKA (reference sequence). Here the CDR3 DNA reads TGCAGTGCAAGGGGCGGTCGGAACTATGGCTACACCTTC. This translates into CSARGGRNYGYTF.

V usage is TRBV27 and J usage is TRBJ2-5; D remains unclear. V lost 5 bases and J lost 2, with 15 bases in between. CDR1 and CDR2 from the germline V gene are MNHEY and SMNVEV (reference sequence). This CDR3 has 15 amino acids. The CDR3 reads CASSPLDTSQETQYF. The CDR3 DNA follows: TGTGCCAGCAGTCCACTCGACACGTCACAAGAGACCCAGTACTTC.

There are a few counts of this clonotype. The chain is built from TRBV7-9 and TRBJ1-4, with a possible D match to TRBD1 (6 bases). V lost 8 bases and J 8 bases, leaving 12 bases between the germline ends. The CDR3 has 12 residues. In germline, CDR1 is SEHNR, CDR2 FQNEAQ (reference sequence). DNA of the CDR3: TGTGCCAGCCGAGGACAGCACGAAAAACTGTTTTTT. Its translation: CASRGQHEKLFF.

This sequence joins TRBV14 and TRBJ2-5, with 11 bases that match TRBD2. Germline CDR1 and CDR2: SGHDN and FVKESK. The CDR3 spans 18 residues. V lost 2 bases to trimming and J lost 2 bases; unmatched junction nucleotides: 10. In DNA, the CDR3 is TGTGCCAGCAGCCAAAATACGGGGCTAGCGGGGGGACAAGAGACCCAGTACTTC. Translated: CASSQNTGLAGGQETQYF. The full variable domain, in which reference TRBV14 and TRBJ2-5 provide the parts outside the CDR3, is EAGVTQFPSHSVIEKGQTVTLRCDPISGHDNLYWYRRVMGKEIKFLLHFVKESKQDESGMPNNRFLAERTGGTYSTLKVQPAELEDSGVYFCASSQNTGLAGGQETQYFGPGTRLLVL.

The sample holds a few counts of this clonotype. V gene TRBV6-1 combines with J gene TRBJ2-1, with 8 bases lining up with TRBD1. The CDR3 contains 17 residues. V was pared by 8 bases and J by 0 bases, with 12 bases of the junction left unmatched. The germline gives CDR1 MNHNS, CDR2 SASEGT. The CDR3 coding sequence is TGTGCCAGCCCGGGGACAGGCAGGGATAGCTCCTACAATGAGCAGTTCTTC. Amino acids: CASPGTGRDSSYNEQFF.

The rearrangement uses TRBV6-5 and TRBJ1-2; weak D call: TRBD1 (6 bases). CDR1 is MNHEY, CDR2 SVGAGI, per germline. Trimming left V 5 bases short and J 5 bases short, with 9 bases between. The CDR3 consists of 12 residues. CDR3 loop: CASSKQGYGYTF. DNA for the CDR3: TGTGCCAGCAGTAAACAGGGTTATGGCTACACCTTC.

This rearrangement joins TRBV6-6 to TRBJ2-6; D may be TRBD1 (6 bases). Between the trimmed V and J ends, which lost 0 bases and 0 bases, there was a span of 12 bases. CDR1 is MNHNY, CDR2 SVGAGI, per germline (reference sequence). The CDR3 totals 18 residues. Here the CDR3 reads CASSYSDSSFSGANVLTF. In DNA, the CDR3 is TGTGCCAGCAGTTACTCGGACAGTAGCTTCTCTGGGGCCAACGTCCTGACTTTC.

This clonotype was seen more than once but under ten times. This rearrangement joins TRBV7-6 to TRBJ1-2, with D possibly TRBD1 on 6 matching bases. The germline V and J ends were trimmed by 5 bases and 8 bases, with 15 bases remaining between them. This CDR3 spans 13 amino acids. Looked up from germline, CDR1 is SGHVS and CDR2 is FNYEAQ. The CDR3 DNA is TGTGCCAGCAGCCTTGAGGGGGGAAACGGCTACACCTTC. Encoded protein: CASSLEGGNGYTF.

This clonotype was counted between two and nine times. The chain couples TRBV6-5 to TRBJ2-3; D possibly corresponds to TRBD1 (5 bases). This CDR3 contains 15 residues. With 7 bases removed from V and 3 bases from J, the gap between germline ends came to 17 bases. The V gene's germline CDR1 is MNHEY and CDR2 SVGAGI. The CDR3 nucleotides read TGTGCCAGCACCGACGACCAGGGCGGTACAGATACGCAGTATTTT. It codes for CASTDDQGGTDTQYF.

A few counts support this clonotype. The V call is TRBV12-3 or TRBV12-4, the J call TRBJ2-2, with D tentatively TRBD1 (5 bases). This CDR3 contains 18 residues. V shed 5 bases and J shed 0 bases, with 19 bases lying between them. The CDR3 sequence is CASSKLPPGQTNTGELFF. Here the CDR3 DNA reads TGTGCCAGCAGTAAGTTGCCCCCCGGACAAACGAACACCGGGGAGCTGTTTTTT.

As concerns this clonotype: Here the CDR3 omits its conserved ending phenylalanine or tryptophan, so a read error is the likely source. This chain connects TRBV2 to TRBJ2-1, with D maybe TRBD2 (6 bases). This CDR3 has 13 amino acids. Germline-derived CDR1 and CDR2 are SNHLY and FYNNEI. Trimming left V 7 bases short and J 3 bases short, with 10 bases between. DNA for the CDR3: TGTGCCAGCACTCGGGGGAACTACAATGAGCAGTTCTCC. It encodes CASTRGNYNEQFS.

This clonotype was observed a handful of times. The CDR3: CASSGQERNTGELFF. CDR3 sequence (DNA): TGTGCCAGCAGCGGACAGGAGAGGAACACCGGGGAGCTGTTTTTT. The chain has TRBV7-9 and TRBJ2-2; 7 bases fit TRBD1. This CDR3 is built from 15 residues. J lost 1 base, V lost 5 bases, and 4 bases had no gene match. The germline V gene encodes CDR1 SEHNR and CDR2 FQNEAQ (reference sequence).

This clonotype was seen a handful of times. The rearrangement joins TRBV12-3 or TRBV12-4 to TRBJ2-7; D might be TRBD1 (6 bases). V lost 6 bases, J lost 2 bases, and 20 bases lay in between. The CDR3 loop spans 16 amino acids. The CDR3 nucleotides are TGTGCCAGCAGGGCCTTCTACCGGGACAATGCCTACGAGCAGTACTTC. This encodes CASRAFYRDNAYEQYF.

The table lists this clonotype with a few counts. The CDR3 DNA reads as TGTGCCACCAGTGATTTAGCCGGGACTAGCGGGGCCGGGGAGCTGTTTTTT. Translating gives CATSDLAGTSGAGELFF. The chain combines TRBV24-1 with TRBJ2-2, with 13 bases lining up with TRBD2. Trimming removed 1 base from V and 6 bases from J; junction bases left unmatched: 4. CDR1 is KGHDR, CDR2 SFDVKD, per germline. The CDR3 loop spans 17 amino acids.

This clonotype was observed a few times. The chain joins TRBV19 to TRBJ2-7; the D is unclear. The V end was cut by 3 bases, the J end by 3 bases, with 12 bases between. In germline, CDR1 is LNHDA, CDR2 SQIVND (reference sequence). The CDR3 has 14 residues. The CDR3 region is CASSIADTFYEQYF. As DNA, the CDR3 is TGTGCCAGTAGTATCGCAGACACCTTCTACGAGCAGTACTTC.

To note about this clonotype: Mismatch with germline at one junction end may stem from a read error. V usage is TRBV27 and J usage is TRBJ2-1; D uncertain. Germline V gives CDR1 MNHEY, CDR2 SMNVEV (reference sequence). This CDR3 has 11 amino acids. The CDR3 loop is CASESRNGQFF. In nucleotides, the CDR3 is TGTGCCAGTGAATCACGGAATGGGCAGTTCTTC.

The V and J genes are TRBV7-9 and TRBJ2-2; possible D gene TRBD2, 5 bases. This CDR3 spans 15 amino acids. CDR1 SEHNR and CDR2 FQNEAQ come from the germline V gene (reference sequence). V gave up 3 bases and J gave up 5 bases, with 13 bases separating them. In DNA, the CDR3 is TGTGCCAGCAGCTTCTCGGGGTTGAGGACCGGGGAGCTGTTTTTT. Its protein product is CASSFSGLRTGELFF.

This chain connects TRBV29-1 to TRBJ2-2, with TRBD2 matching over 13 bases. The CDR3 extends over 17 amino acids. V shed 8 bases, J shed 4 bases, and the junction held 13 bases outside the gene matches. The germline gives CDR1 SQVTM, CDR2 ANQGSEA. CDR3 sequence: CSSPQGLAGDGTGELFF. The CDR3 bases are TGCAGCTCCCCTCAAGGACTAGCGGGGGATGGCACCGGGGAGCTGTTTTTT.

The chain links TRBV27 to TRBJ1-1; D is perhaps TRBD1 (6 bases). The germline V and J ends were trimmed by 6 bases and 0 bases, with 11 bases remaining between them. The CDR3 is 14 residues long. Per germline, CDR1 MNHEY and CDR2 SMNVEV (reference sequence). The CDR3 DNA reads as TGTGCCAGCAGCTCGGACAGTATGAACACTGAAGCTTTCTTT. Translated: CASSSDSMNTEAFF.

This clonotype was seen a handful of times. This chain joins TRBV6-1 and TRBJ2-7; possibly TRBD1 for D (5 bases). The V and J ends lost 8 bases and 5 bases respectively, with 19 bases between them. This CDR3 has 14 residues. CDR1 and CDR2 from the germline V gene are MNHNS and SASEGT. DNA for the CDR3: TGTGCCAGCTGGACCCTCAGGGTTGTCCACGAGCAGTACTTC. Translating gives CASWTLRVVHEQYF.

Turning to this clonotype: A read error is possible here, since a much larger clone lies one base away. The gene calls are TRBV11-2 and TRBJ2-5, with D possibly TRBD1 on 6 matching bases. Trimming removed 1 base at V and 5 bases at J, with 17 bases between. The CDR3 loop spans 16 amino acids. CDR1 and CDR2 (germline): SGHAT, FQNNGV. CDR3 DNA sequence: TGTGCCAGCAGCTTAGCTCCTCAGGGGCCGGATGAGACCCAGTACTTC. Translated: CASSLAPQGPDETQYF.

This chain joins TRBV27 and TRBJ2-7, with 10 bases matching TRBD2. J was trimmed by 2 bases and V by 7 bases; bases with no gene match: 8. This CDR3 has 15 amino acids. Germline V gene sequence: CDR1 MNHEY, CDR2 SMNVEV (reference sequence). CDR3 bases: TGTGCCAGCAAGCTTAGCGGGGGGCCCCCCTACGAGCAGTACTTC. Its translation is CASKLSGGPPYEQYF.